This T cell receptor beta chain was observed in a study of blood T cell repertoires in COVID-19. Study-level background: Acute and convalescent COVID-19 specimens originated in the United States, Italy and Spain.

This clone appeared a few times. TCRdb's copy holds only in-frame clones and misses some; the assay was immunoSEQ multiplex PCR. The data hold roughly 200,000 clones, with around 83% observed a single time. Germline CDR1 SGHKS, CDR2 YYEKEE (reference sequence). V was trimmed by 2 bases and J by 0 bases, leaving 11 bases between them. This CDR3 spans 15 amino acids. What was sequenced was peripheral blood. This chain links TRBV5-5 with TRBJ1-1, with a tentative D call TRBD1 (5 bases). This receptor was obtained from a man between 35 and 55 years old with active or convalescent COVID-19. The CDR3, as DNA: TGTGCCAGCAGCTTAGCGGGACCCATGAACACTGAAGCTTTCTTT. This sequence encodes CASSLAGPMNTEAFF. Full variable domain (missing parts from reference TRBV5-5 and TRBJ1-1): DAGVTQSPTHLIKTRGQQVTLRCSPISGHKSVSWYQQVLGQGPQFIFQYYEKEERGRGNFPDRFSARQFPNYSSELNVNALLLGDSALYLCASSLAGPMNTEAFFGQGTRLTVV.